This T cell receptor (beta chain) was recorded in a study of OX40 agonist ivuxolimab in advanced cancers. On the study more broadly: Allowance was made for prior anti-PD-1, anti-PD-L1 or anti-CTLA-4 therapy, and about 40% had some.

V lost 2 bases to trimming and J lost 14 bases, with 10 bases between them. CDR3 length: 11 amino acids. CDR1 is MDHEN and CDR2 is SYDVKM in the germline V gene. Measured with immunoSEQ multiplex PCR; TCRdb has only the in-frame clones, and not every one. The table records about 80,000 clones, about 92% of them present only once. Material: CD4+ or CD8+ T cells sorted from blood, obtained in a trial of the OX40 agonist ivuxolimab. The receptor was isolated from an adult with an advanced solid tumor such as melanoma, head and neck, liver or kidney cancer. The chain is built from TRBV28 and TRBJ2-1; D may be TRBD2 (5 bases). The CDR3, as DNA: TGTGCCAGCAGTTTAAGTGTGAGGGAGTTCTTC. This codes for CASSLSVREFF.